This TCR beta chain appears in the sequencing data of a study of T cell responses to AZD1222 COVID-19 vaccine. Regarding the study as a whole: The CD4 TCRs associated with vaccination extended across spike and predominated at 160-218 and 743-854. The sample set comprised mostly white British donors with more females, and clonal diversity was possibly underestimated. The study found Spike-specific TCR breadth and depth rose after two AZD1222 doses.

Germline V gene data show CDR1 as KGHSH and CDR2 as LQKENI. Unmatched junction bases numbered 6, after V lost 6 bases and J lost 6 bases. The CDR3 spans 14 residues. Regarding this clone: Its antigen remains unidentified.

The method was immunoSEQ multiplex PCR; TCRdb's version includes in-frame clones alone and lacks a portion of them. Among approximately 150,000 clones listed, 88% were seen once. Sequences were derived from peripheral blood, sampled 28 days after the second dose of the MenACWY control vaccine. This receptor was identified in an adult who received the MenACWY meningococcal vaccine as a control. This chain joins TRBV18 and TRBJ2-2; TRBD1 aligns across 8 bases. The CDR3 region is CASSPDRDAGELFF. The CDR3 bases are TGTGCCAGCTCTCCGGACAGGGACGCCGGGGAGCTGTTTTTT.